The rows below give T cell receptor beta chains drawn from one sample of a study of CD8+CD57+ T cells in acquired aplastic anemia. TCRdb analysed the reads with MiXCR anew, one entry per CDR3 protein. The data show about 180,000 distinct CDR3 sequences, about 45% seen once. Sequenced: sorted CD4+, CD8+, or CD8+CD57+ T cells (not recorded which) from PBMCs. The origin of the receptors is a human donor with aplastic anemia. CDR3s include the opening cysteine and the closing phenylalanine or tryptophan. The D gene is left open where the match is weak. Some rows have no size entry. The others give once, few or many, or a class for an expanded clone.

DNA | CDR3 | size | V | D | J
TGTGCCAGCGGAGCCGGGACAGGGAGTGAAGCTTTCTTT | CASGAGTGSEAFF | many | TRBV6-1 | TRBD1 | TRBJ1-1
TGTGCCATCAGTGATAGGGGGACATCGAACACTGAAGCTTTCTTT | CAISDRGTSNTEAFF | NA | TRBV10-3 | NA | TRBJ1-1
TGTGCCAGCACGGACAGGGAGACTAACTATGGCTACACCTTC | CASTDRETNYGYTF | many | TRBV7-8 | TRBD1 | TRBJ1-2
TGTGCCAGCAGCCGAAACCCGACAGGGTCTGCACGTACAGATACGCAGTATTTT | CASSRNPTGSARTDTQYF | few | TRBV11-1 | TRBD1 | TRBJ2-3
TGTGCCAGCAGTCTTACAGGGGCCACCGGGGAGCTGTTTTTT | CASSLTGATGELFF | many | TRBV6-1 | TRBD1 | TRBJ2-2
TGTGCCAGCAGTGACAGGGAGAGAGGCTACACCTTC | CASSDRERGYTF | many | TRBV6-1 | NA | TRBJ1-2
TGTGCCATCAGTGACGGGAACACTGGAGCTTTCTTT | CAISDGNTGAFF | once | TRBV10-3 | NA | TRBJ1-1
TGTGCCAGTAGTATGGGGACAGGGTCGGTAGGTGAGCAGTTCTTC | CASSMGTGSVGEQFF | many | TRBV19 | TRBD1 | TRBJ2-1
TGCGCCAGCAGTGCACAGGGACTAGCGGGAGGGCAAGAGCAGTTCTTC | CASSAQGLAGGQEQFF | once | TRBV10-1 | TRBD2 | TRBJ2-1
TGTGCCACCAGTGATGGGACAGGAGTCTCACCCCTCCACTTT | CATSDGTGVSPLHF | few | TRBV24-1 | TRBD1 | TRBJ1-6
TGTGCCAGCAGATTCAGGGGCTCCTACGAGCAGTACTTC | CASRFRGSYEQYF | NA | TRBV2 | NA | TRBJ2-7
TGTGCCAGCAGTTACTCGGGGACTAGCGGGGGGAGCTCCTACAATGAGCAGTTCTTC | CASSYSGTSGGSSYNEQFF | NA | TRBV6-2/TRBV6-3 | TRBD2 | TRBJ2-1
TGTTCTAGCGGGGGGCCGAGCTCCTACGAGCAGTACTTC | CSSGGPSSYEQYF | once | TRBV10-3 | TRBD2 | TRBJ2-7
TGCAGTGCTAGAGGTGTCCAGCGGGGGGAGATCACAGATACGCAGTATTTT | CSARGVQRGEITDTQYF | NA | TRBV20-1 | TRBD2 | TRBJ2-3
TGTGCCAGCAGCTTAGGACAGACTAATCAGCCCCAGCATTTT | CASSLGQTNQPQHF | NA | TRBV7-9 | NA | TRBJ1-5
TGCGCCAGCAGTGATCGACTAGCGGGGGGCTACGAGCAGTACTTC | CASSDRLAGGYEQYF | NA | TRBV10-1 | TRBD2 | TRBJ2-7
TGCGCCAGCAGCGACGTACAGGGCGACGAGCAGTATTTT | CASSDVQGDEQYF | NA | TRBV5-1 | NA | TRBJ2-3
TGTGCCAGCAGCTTAGTAGGGATGAGGAACACTGAAGCTTTCTTT | CASSLVGMRNTEAFF | NA | TRBV7-9 | NA | TRBJ1-1
TGCGCCAGCAGCCCCAGGTCCAATGAGCAGTTCTTC | CASSPRSNEQFF | NA | TRBV4-1 | NA | TRBJ2-1
TGTGCCACCAGCAGGGTCCAAAATCAGCCCCAGCACTTT | CATSRVQNQPQHF | NA | TRBV15 | NA | TRBJ1-5
TGTGCCATCAGTGACCGGGACAGCTCCTACAATGAGCAGTTCTTC | CAISDRDSSYNEQFF | few | TRBV10-3 | TRBD1 | TRBJ2-1
TGCAGCGTCGGCGGCGACGGCTCTAACTATGGCTACACCTTC | CSVGGDGSNYGYTF | many | TRBV29-1 | NA | TRBJ1-2
TGTGCCAGCAGTGATCTCTTCTTAGCAAGCGGACAAGAGACCCAGTACTTC | CASSDLFLASGQETQYF | NA | TRBV2 | NA | TRBJ2-5
TGTGCCAGCAGCCAAATGGACAGCGCTTCACCCCTCCACTTT | CASSQMDSASPLHF | many | TRBV3-1 | NA | TRBJ1-6
TGCGCCAGCAGCTTAACAGGGGGTAGTAATGGCTACACCTTC | CASSLTGGSNGYTF | NA | TRBV5-1 | TRBD1 | TRBJ1-2
TGTGCCAGCAGCCCGTCCTCCGGGATCGCATCCTACGAGCAGTACTTC | CASSPSSGIASYEQYF | NA | TRBV9 | NA | TRBJ2-7
TGTGCCAGCAGCCCTGGACAGGGTCGGGACACTGAAGCTTTCTTT | CASSPGQGRDTEAFF | NA | TRBV7-9 | TRBD1 | TRBJ1-1
TGTGCCAGCAGCCCCCCCGGACAGGTGTCCTACAATGAGCAGTTCTTC | CASSPPGQVSYNEQFF | many | TRBV7-3 | TRBD1 | TRBJ2-1
TGTGCCAGCAGATCAAGCACGGGACAGGGGAGTAGGGACCGAAACCTCAATCAGTACTTC | CASRSSTGQGSRDRNLNQYF | NA | TRBV6-1 | TRBD1 | TRBJ2-5
TGCAGTGCTAGAGATCCCTGGTCTGGGGCCAACGTCCTGACTTTC | CSARDPWSGANVLTF | NA | TRBV20-1 | NA | TRBJ2-6
TGCAGCGTTGCTAGCGGGAGGTTTGAGCAGTTCTTC | CSVASGRFEQFF | few | TRBV29-1 | TRBD2 | TRBJ2-1
TGTGCCAGCAGCTTAGGCGGCGGGATGAGGTCACCCCTCCACTTT | CASSLGGGMRSPLHF | NA | TRBV7-2 | NA | TRBJ1-6
TGCAGTGCCAGCAGCTTGGGGGGGAAGGCCCGGCAGTTCTTC | CSASSLGGKARQFF | once | TRBV20-1 | TRBD2 | TRBJ2-1
TGTGCCAGCAGTTCGGGCAGGGGTGCGACCTGGAGCTCCTACGAGCAGTACTTC | CASSSGRGATWSSYEQYF | many | TRBV12-3/TRBV12-4 | NA | TRBJ2-7
TGTGCCACCAGCAGAGAGGGGAGCCCCTATAACTCACCCCTCCACTTT | CATSREGSPYNSPLHF | NA | TRBV15 | NA | TRBJ1-6
TGTGCCACCAGTGACCCCATCGGAGCCCAGCATTTT | CATSDPIGAQHF | few | TRBV24-1 | NA | TRBJ1-5
TGTGCCAGCAGTCTAGCGGGGGGGCGTTATGAGCAGTTCTTC | CASSLAGGRYEQFF | NA | TRBV6-1 | TRBD2 | TRBJ2-1
TGTGCCAGCAGCTTAGCCGGGGGGAGGTACGAGCAGTACTTC | CASSLAGGRYEQYF | many | TRBV7-2 | TRBD2 | TRBJ2-7
TGTGCCAGCAGCCCTCAATCCTACAATGAGCAGTTCTTC | CASSPQSYNEQFF | NA | TRBV7-2 | NA | TRBJ2-1
TGTGCCAGCAGCGTAGCTTGGGGACAGGCCTACAATGAGCAGTTCTTC | CASSVAWGQAYNEQFF | many | TRBV9 | TRBD1 | TRBJ2-1
TGCGCCTGCAGCCAATTATTTGGCGGGGGGAAATTCGGCAATGAGCAGTTCTTC | CACSQLFGGGKFGNEQFF | NA | TRBV4-1 | TRBD2 | TRBJ2-1
TGTGCCAGCAGTTCGTCAGCCTCTAGCAATCAGCCCCAGCATTTT | CASSSSASSNQPQHF | many | TRBV6-6 | NA | TRBJ1-5